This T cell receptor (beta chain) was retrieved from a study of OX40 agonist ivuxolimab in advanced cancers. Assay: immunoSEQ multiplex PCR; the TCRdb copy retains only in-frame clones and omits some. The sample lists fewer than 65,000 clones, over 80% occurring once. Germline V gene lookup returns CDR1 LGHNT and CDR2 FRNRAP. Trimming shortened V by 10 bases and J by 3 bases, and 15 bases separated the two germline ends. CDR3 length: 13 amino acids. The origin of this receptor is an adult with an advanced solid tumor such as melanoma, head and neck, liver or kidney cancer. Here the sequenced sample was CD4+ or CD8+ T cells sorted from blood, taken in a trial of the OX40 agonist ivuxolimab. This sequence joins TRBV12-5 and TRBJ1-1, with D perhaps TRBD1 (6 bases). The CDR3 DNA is TGTGCTACCGCGACAGGTCCCCACACTGAAGCTTTCTTT. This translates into CATATGPHTEAFF.